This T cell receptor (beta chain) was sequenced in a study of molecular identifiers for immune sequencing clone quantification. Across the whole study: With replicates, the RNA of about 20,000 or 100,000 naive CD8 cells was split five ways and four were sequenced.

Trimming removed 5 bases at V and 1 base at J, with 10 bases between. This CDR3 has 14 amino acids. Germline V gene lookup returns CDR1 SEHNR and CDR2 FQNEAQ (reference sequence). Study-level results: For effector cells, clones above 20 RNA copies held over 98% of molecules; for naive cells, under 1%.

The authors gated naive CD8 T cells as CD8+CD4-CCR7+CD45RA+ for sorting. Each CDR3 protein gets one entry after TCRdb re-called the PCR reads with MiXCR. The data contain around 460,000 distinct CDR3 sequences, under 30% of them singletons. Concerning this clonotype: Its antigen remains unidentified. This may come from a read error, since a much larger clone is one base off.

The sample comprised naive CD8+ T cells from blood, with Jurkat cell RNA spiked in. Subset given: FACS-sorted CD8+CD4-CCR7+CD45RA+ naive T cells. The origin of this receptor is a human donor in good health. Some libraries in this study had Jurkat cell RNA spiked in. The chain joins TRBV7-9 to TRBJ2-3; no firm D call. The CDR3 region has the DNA TGTGCCAGCAGCCGCGACTCTCGCACAGATACGCAGTATTTT. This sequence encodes CASSRDSRTDTQYF.